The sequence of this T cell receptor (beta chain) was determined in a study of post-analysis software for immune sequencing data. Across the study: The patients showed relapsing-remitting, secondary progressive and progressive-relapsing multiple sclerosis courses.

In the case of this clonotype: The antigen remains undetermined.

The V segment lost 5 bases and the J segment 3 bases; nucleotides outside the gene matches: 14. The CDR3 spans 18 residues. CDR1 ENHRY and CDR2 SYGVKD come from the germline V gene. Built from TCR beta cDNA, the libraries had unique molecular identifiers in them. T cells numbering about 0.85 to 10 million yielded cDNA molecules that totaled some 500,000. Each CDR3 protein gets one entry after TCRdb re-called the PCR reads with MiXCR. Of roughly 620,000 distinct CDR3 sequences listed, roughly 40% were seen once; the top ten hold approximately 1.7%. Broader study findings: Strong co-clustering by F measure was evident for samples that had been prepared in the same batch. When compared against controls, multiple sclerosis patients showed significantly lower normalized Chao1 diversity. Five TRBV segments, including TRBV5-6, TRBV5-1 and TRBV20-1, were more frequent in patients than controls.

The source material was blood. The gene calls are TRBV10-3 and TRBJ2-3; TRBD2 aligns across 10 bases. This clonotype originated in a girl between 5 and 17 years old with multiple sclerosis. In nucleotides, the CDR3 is TGTGCCATCAGTCCGCGGGTTCTAGCGGGAGAATGGACAGATACGCAGTATTTT. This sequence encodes CAISPRVLAGEWTDTQYF.